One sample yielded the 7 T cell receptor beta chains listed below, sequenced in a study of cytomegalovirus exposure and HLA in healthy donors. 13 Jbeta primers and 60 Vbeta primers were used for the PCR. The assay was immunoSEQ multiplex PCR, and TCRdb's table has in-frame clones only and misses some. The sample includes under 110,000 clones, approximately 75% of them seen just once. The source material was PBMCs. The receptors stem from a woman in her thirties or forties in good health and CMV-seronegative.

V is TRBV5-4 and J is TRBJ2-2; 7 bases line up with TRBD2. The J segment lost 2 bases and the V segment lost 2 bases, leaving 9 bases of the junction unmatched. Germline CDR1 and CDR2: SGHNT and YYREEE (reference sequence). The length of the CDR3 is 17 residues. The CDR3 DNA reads TGTGCCAGCAGCTTTCGTTGGGCGGGAGCTAACACCGGGGAGCTGTTTTTT. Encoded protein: CASSFRWAGANTGELFF. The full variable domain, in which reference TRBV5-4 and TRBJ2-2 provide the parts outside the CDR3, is ETGVTQSPTHLIKTRGQQVTLRCSSQSGHNTVSWYQQALGQGPQFIFQYYREEENGRGNFPPRFSGLQFPNYSSELNVNALELDDSALYLCASSFRWAGANTGELFFGEGSRLTVL.

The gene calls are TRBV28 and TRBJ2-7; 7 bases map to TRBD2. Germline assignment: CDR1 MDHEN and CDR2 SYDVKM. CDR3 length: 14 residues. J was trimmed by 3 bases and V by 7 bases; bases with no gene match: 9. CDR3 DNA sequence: TGTGCCAGCACGGGAGGTGACGGCTACTACGAGCAGTACTTC. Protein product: CASTGGDGYYEQYF. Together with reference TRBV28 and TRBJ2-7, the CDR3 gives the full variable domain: DVKVTQSSRYLVKRTGEKVFLECVQDMDHENMFWYRQDPGLGLRLIYFSYDVKMKEKGDIPEGYSVSREKKERFSLILESASTNQTSMYLCASTGGDGYYEQYFGPGTRLTVT.

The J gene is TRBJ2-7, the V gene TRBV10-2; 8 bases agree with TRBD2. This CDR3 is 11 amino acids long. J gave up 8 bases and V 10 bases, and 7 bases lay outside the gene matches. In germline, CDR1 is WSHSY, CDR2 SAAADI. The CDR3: CATSAGEQQYF. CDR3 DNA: TGCGCCACCTCAGCGGGGGAGCAGCAGTACTTC.

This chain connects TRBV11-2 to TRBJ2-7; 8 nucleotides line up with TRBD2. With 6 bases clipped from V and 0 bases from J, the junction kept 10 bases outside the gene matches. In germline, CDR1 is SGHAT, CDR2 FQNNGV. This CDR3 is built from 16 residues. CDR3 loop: CASSYTLAGRSYEQYF. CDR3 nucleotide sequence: TGTGCCAGCAGTTATACTCTAGCGGGCCGCTCCTACGAGCAGTACTTC.

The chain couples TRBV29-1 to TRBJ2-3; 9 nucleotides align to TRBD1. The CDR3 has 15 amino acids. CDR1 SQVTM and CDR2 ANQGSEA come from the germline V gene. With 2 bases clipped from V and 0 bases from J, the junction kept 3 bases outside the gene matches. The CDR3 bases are TGCAGCGTTGAACGGACAGGGGTTAGCACAGATACGCAGTATTTT. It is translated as CSVERTGVSTDTQYF.

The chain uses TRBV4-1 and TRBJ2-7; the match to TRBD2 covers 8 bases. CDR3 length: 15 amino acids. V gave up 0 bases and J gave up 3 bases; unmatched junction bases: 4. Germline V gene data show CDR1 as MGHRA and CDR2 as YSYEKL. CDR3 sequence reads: CASSQESGGFYEQYF. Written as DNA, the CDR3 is TGCGCCAGCAGCCAAGAATCGGGAGGGTTCTACGAGCAGTACTTC.

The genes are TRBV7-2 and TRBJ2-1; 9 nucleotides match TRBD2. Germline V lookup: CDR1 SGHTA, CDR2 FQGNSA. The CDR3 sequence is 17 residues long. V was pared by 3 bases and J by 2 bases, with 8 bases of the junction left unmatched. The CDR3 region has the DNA TGTGCCAGCAGCTTCGGGAAGGTAGCGGGGGCCTACAATGAGCAGTTCTTC. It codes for CASSFGKVAGAYNEQFF. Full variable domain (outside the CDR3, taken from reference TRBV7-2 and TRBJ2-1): GAGVSQSPSNKVTEKGKDVELRCDPISGHTALYWYRQSLGQGLEFLIYFQGNSAPDKSGLPSDRFSAERTGGSVSTLTIQRTQQEDSAVYLCASSFGKVAGAYNEQFFGPGTRLTVL.